Each of the 32 T cell receptor beta chains below was sequenced from the same sample in a study of T cell responses to AZD1222 COVID-19 vaccine. The data were produced by immunoSEQ multiplex PCR, yet TCRdb's version contains in-frame clones alone and is incomplete. The sample yields around 70,000 clones, roughly 85% seen once. This material consisted of peripheral blood, taken on day 0 of AZD1222 vaccination. All receptors derive from an adult in good health.

The rearrangement joins TRBV27 to TRBJ1-5, with 12 nucleotides matching TRBD1. J was trimmed by 7 bases and V by 5 bases; bases with no gene match: 6. Per the germline V gene, CDR1 is MNHEY and CDR2 is SMNVEV (reference sequence). CDR3 length equals 15 residues. CDR3 region: CASSLTGTGGQPQHF. The DNA for the CDR3 is TGTGCCAGCAGTCTGACCGGGACAGGGGGCCAGCCCCAGCATTTT.

This clone has only a few counts. The CDR3: CASSLVGGRWTEAFF. The CDR3 DNA reads TGTGCCAGCAGTTTAGTTGGGGGAAGGTGGACTGAAGCTTTCTTT. The genes are TRBV27 and TRBJ1-1; tentatively, D is TRBD1 (5 bases). The germline V gene encodes CDR1 MNHEY and CDR2 SMNVEV (reference sequence). V gave up 2 bases and J gave up 5 bases, with 15 bases separating them. CDR3 size: 15 residues.

The J gene is TRBJ2-4, the V gene TRBV9; the match to TRBD1 covers 8 bases. After removal of 0 bases from V and 0 bases from J, the junction contained 5 bases not matched to a gene. The germline gives CDR1 SGDLS, CDR2 YYNGEE. The CDR3 is 17 residues long. CDR3 sequence: CASSVEGDRLAKNIQYF. The CDR3 DNA reads TGTGCCAGCAGCGTAGAGGGGGACAGGCTAGCCAAAAACATTCAGTACTTC. The full variable domain, rest sourced from reference TRBV9 and TRBJ2-4, is DSGVTQTPKHLITATGQRVTLRCSPRSGDLSVYWYQQSLDQGLQFLIQYYNGEERAKGNILERFSAQQFPDLHSELNLSSLELGDSALYFCASSVEGDRLAKNIQYFGAGTRLSVL.

This chain links TRBV6-4 with TRBJ1-6, with D possibly TRBD1 on 5 matching bases. This CDR3 spans 17 amino acids. The germline gives CDR1 MRHNA, CDR2 SNTAGT. V was pared by 1 base and J by 0 bases, with 10 bases between. The CDR3 sequence: CASSDLHRSSYNSPLHF. The CDR3 nucleotides read TGTGCCAGCAGTGACTTGCACAGGAGCTCCTATAATTCACCCCTCCACTTT.

The J gene is TRBJ2-2, the V gene TRBV12-5; tentative D call: TRBD1 (5 bases). V shed 2 bases and J shed 2 bases, with 9 bases lying between them. The CDR3 has 15 amino acids. Germline V gene sequence: CDR1 LGHNT, CDR2 FRNRAP. The DNA of the CDR3 is TGTGCTAGTGGTTTGACGCAGGGAAACACCGGGGAGCTGTTTTTT. Translated, it gives CASGLTQGNTGELFF. Supplemented by reference TRBV12-5 and TRBJ2-2, the full variable domain reads DARVTQTPRHKVTEMGQEVTMRCQPILGHNTVFWYRQTMMQGLELLAYFRNRAPLDDSGMPKDRFSAEMPDATLATLKIQPSEPRDSAVYFCASGLTQGNTGELFFGEGSRLTVL.

This chain uses TRBV5-4 with TRBJ2-1; the D gene is possibly TRBD1 (6 bases). The germline CDR1 and CDR2 sequences are SGHNT and YYREEE (reference sequence). Trimming stripped 9 bases from V and 0 bases from J, with 13 bases between. The CDR3 runs to 14 residues. For the CDR3, the DNA is TGTGCCATCAAAAGAGGGGGCTCCTACAATGAGCAGTTCTTC. This sequence encodes CAIKRGGSYNEQFF.

V gene TRBV16 combines with J gene TRBJ2-2; D perhaps matches TRBD1 (6 bases). Trimming cost V 4 bases and J 9 bases, with 12 bases left between them. The CDR3 spans 13 residues. CDR1 KGHSY and CDR2 FQNENV come from the germline V gene. Written as DNA, the CDR3 is TGTGCCAGCAGCCGGGGGACACTTAGGGAGCTGTTTTTT. It specifies CASSRGTLRELFF.

The chain couples TRBV25-1 to TRBJ1-2, with a weak D call TRBD1 (6 bases). The ends were cut back, 4 bases at V and 7 bases at J, with 7 bases in the middle. CDR1 is MGHDK and CDR2 is SYGVNS in the germline V gene. This CDR3 region has 11 residues. DNA for the CDR3: TGTGCCAGCAGTGGACAGGTTGGCTACACCTTC. Protein sequence: CASSGQVGYTF.

The V call is TRBV7-8, the J call TRBJ1-5, with D perhaps TRBD1 (6 bases). CDR1 is SGHVS, CDR2 FQNEAQ, per germline. The CDR3 length is 14 residues. V was shortened by 3 bases and J by 4 bases, with 10 bases between the two germline ends. CDR3 amino acids: CASSLEGGNQPQHF. The CDR3 nucleotides are TGTGCCAGCAGCTTGGAAGGGGGGAATCAGCCCCAGCATTTT.

V gene TRBV18 combines with J gene TRBJ2-3; no firm D call. In germline, CDR1 is KGHSH, CDR2 LQKENI. The V gene lost 2 bases and the J gene lost 5 bases, with 2 bases spanning the gap. The CDR3 sequence is 11 residues long. CDR3: CASSPGDTQYF. The CDR3 DNA reads as TGTGCCAGCTCACCAGGAGATACGCAGTATTTT.

This clone has a single count. The chain employs TRBV4-1 and TRBJ1-5; maybe TRBD1 (6 bases). This CDR3 has 18 residues. Germline CDR1 reads MGHRA; CDR2 reads YSYEKL. V was trimmed by 4 bases and J by 1 base, leaving 20 bases between them. Written as DNA, the CDR3 is TGCGCCAGCAGCCCGCAGTACCCAGGGGACTTAAGCAATCAGCCCCAGCATTTT. It is translated as CASSPQYPGDLSNQPQHF.

The chain links TRBV6-5 to TRBJ2-1; the D is unclear. V was cut by 4 bases and J by 7 bases, with 17 bases left in between. CDR1 MNHEY and CDR2 SVGAGI come from the germline V gene. The CDR3 has 15 amino acids. CDR3 nucleotide sequence: TGTGCCAGCAGTTCGTTGGCTAGTGGTATGAATGAGCAGTTCTTC. Protein: CASSSLASGMNEQFF.

The table lists this clone with a few counts. The V gene is TRBV10-3, the J gene TRBJ1-2; no clear D gene. The V gene's germline CDR1 is ENHRY and CDR2 SYGVKD. V lost 8 bases to trimming and J lost 6 bases, with 7 bases between them. This CDR3 has 10 amino acids. The CDR3 reads CAIGLNGYTF. The CDR3 nucleotides read TGTGCCATCGGCCTGAATGGCTACACCTTC.

This clone occurred a few times. The chain joins TRBV6-6 to TRBJ1-1; 7 nucleotides agree with TRBD1. V shed 3 bases, J shed 5 bases, and the junction held 3 bases outside the gene matches. This CDR3 has 13 residues. Per the germline V gene, CDR1 is MNHNY and CDR2 is SVGAGI (reference sequence). CDR3 sequence reads: CASSYWTGTEAFF. CDR3 DNA sequence: TGTGCCAGCAGTTATTGGACAGGTACTGAAGCTTTCTTT.

This clone has a single count. V is TRBV5-6 and J is TRBJ2-1; D gene ambiguous. There are 13 residues in the CDR3. V lost 0 bases and J 8 bases, leaving 9 bases between the germline ends. Germline CDR1 reads SGHDT; CDR2 reads YYEEEE. The CDR3 spells CASSLEVKDEQFF. In DNA form, the CDR3 reads TGTGCCAGCAGCTTGGAGGTCAAGGATGAGCAGTTCTTC.

This clone was seen a few times. J is TRBJ1-2 and V is TRBV29-1, with 7 bases matching TRBD1. The CDR3 is 12 amino acids. Germline trimming cut 6 bases from V and 2 bases from J; bases unmatched to any gene: 3. Per germline, CDR1 SQVTM and CDR2 ANQGSEA. In DNA form, the CDR3 reads TGCAGCGTGGACAGGCCGAACTATGGCTACACCTTC. Its translation is CSVDRPNYGYTF.

This chain links TRBV19 with TRBJ2-7, with 7 bases fitting TRBD1. The germline V gene encodes CDR1 LNHDA and CDR2 SQIVND (reference sequence). The CDR3 is 15 residues long. Trimming at V came to 3 bases and at J to 5 bases, leaving 10 bases not matched to a gene. Written as DNA, the CDR3 is TGTGCCAGTAGTATCGGTCAGGACAGGATTCACGAGCAGTACTTC. It translates to CASSIGQDRIHEQYF.

This clone occurred once. The rearrangement joins TRBV25-1 to TRBJ2-7; D unclear. CDR3 length: 12 amino acids. CDR1 is MGHDK and CDR2 is SYGVNS in the germline V gene. Trimming removed 3 bases at V and 7 bases at J, with 10 bases between. The CDR3 region is CASSDSWTEQYF. CDR3 bases: TGTGCCAGCAGTGATAGCTGGACGGAGCAGTACTTC.

The chain employs TRBV6-2 or TRBV6-3 and TRBJ2-1; TRBD2 matches at 9 bases. This CDR3 has 17 amino acids. The V segment lost 6 bases and the J segment 5 bases; nucleotides outside the gene matches: 14. The germline gives CDR1 MNHEY, CDR2 SVGEGT. CDR3 nucleotide sequence: TGTGCCAGCAGCCCTATAGGATCTAGCGGGACCAACAATGAGCAGTTCTTC. It encodes CASSPIGSSGTNNEQFF.

V is TRBV5-4 and J is TRBJ2-5; D could derive from TRBD1 or TRBD2 (6 bases each). Between the trimmed V and J ends, which lost 6 bases and 2 bases, there was a span of 14 bases. Germline CDR1 and CDR2: SGHNT and YYREEE (reference sequence). This CDR3 contains 14 residues. This CDR3 is CASTMGGSQETQYF. The CDR3 DNA reads TGTGCCAGCACCATGGGGGGCAGTCAAGAGACCCAGTACTTC.

The J gene is TRBJ2-7, the V gene TRBV9, with a possible D match to TRBD2 (6 bases). The CDR3 length is 15 residues. The germline V gene has CDR1 SGDLS and CDR2 YYNGEE. V gave up 0 bases and J gave up 0 bases, with 10 bases separating them. The CDR3 DNA reads as TGTGCCAGCAGCGTAGGTAGGGGACTCTCCTACGAGCAGTACTTC. It specifies CASSVGRGLSYEQYF.

The chain recombines TRBV6-5 with TRBJ2-7, with D perhaps TRBD2 (5 bases). Germline CDR1 and CDR2: MNHEY and SVGAGI. V was shortened by 7 bases and J by 0 bases, with 10 bases between the two germline ends. The CDR3 loop spans 13 amino acids. The CDR3 region is CASTPSGSYEQYF. CDR3 nucleotides: TGTGCCAGCACTCCAAGCGGCTCCTACGAGCAGTACTTC.

Only one count was recorded for this clone. This chain joins TRBV2 and TRBJ2-3; 8 bases are shared with TRBD2. Germline trimming cut 4 bases from V and 4 bases from J; bases unmatched to any gene: 4. CDR3 length: 14 residues. Germline CDR1 reads SNHLY; CDR2 reads FYNNEI. This CDR3 reads CASSAGGGPDTQYF. For the CDR3, the DNA is TGTGCCAGCAGTGCGGGGGGGGGTCCAGATACGCAGTATTTT.

This clone turned up a few times. This chain links TRBV25-1 with TRBJ1-2; maybe TRBD1 (6 bases). Trimming took 1 base from V and 5 from J, leaving 14 bases between them. The CDR3 loop spans 15 amino acids. Germline V gene sequence: CDR1 MGHDK, CDR2 SYGVNS. The CDR3 nucleotides read TGTGCCAGCAGTGAATCTGGGGGGCCCTCGTATGGCTACACCTTC. Its translation: CASSESGGPSYGYTF.

This chain uses TRBV6-4 with TRBJ2-1, with TRBD2 identical over 14 bases. CDR3 length: 16 residues. J lost 6 bases, V lost 4 bases, and 5 bases had no gene match. Germline V CDR1 and CDR2: MRHNA, SNTAGT. The CDR3 region is CASSVQGLAGANEQFF. CDR3 nucleotides: TGTGCCAGCAGTGTTCAGGGACTAGCGGGAGCCAATGAGCAGTTCTTC.

This rearrangement joins TRBV5-4 to TRBJ1-1; D ambiguous. Trimming shortened V by 6 bases and J by 2 bases, and 14 bases separated the two germline ends. Germline values: CDR1 SGHNT, CDR2 YYREEE (reference sequence). The CDR3 extends over 14 amino acids. CDR3 nucleotides: TGTGCCAGCACCTTAGGGCTGACCAACACTGAAGCTTTCTTT. Protein: CASTLGLTNTEAFF. The complete variable domain, with remaining parts taken from reference TRBV5-4 and TRBJ1-1, reads ETGVTQSPTHLIKTRGQQVTLRCSSQSGHNTVSWYQQALGQGPQFIFQYYREEENGRGNFPPRFSGLQFPNYSSELNVNALELDDSALYLCASTLGLTNTEAFFGQGTRLTVV.

This clone was picked up a small number of times. This rearrangement joins TRBV7-2 to TRBJ1-1, with D possibly being TRBD1 (5 bases). This CDR3 contains 14 residues. Trimming cost V 6 bases and J 4 bases, with 15 bases left between them. Germline lookup yields CDR1 SGHTA and CDR2 FQGNSA. The CDR3, as DNA: TGTGCCAGCAGACCGGGTATCGGGGGCACTGAAGCTTTCTTT. It yields the protein CASRPGIGGTEAFF.

J is TRBJ2-5 and V is TRBV29-1, with a weak D call TRBD2 (5 bases). The CDR3 is 13 residues long. The germline gives CDR1 SQVTM, CDR2 ANQGSEA. Trimming took 6 bases from V and 4 from J, leaving 15 bases between them. The CDR3 loop is CSVARTERETQYF. The CDR3 DNA reads TGCAGCGTCGCAAGGACTGAAAGAGAGACCCAGTACTTC.

This clone was detected a few times. The chain combines TRBV6-2 or TRBV6-3 with TRBJ1-5; no firm D call. CDR1 is MNHEY and CDR2 is SVGEGT in the germline V gene. CDR3 length: 18 residues. V lost 5 bases, J lost 0 bases, and 20 bases lay in between. CDR3 DNA sequence: TGTGCCAGCAGTCCCCGGGCCCTAGACCCATATAGCAATCAGCCCCAGCATTTT. It specifies CASSPRALDPYSNQPQHF.

The chain recombines TRBV9 with TRBJ2-2, with 8 bases aligning to TRBD1. Germline assignment: CDR1 SGDLS and CDR2 YYNGEE. The CDR3 has 17 amino acids. Trimming at V came to 4 bases and at J to 0 bases, leaving 8 bases not matched to a gene. In DNA, the CDR3 is TGTGCCAGCAGCCCTAGGACAGGGCTCGCGAACACCGGGGAGCTGTTTTTT. It is translated as CASSPRTGLANTGELFF.

The table lists this clone with a few counts. This rearrangement joins TRBV2 to TRBJ2-7; no clear D gene. The V end was cut by 7 bases, the J end by 2 bases, with 9 bases between. The CDR3 extends over 12 amino acids. CDR1 is SNHLY and CDR2 is FYNNEI in the germline V gene. The CDR3 DNA sequence: TGTGCCAGCACCCAGGAGCCCTACGAGCAGTACTTC. Translating it yields CASTQEPYEQYF. The full variable domain, completed using reference TRBV2 and TRBJ2-7, is EPEVTQTPSHQVTQMGQEVILRCVPISNHLYFYWYRQILGQKVEFLVSFYNNEISEKSEIFDDQFSVERPDGSNFTLKIRSTKLEDSAMYFCASTQEPYEQYFGPGTRLTVT.

V gene TRBV13 combines with J gene TRBJ1-1; D is unresolved. The CDR3 is 14 residues long. Germline V CDR1 and CDR2: PRHDT, FYEKMQ (reference sequence). V was trimmed by 0 bases and J by 0 bases, leaving 5 bases between them. CDR3 DNA sequence: TGTGCCAGCAGCTTAGGCCCAGTGAACACTGAAGCTTTCTTT. Amino acids: CASSLGPVNTEAFF.